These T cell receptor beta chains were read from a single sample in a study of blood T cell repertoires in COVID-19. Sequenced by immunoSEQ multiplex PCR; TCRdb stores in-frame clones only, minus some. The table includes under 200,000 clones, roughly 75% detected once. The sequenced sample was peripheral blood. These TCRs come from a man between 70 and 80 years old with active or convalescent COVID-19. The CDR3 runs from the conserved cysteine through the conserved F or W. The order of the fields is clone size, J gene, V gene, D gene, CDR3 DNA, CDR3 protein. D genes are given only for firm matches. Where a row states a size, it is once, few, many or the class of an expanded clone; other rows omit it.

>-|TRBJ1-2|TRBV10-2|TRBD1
TGCGCCAGCGGCCCGACAGGGGGAGGCTACACCTTC
CASGPTGGGYTF
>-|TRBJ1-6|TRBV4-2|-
TGTGCCAGCAGCGTGGACAGTTTCGGACGTTCACCCCTCCACTTT
CASSVDSFGRSPLHF
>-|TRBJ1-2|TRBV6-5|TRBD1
TGTGCCAGCAGGATGGGACAGGGGAGTGACTATGGCTACACCTTC
CASRMGQGSDYGYTF
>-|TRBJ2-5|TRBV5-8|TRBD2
TGTGCCAGCAGCTTGAAGGGCGGGGGAGAGACCCAGTACTTC
CASSLKGGGETQYF
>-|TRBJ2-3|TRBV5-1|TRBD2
TGCGCCAGCAGCGTGGGACTAACTGCAGATACGCAGTATTTT
CASSVGLTADTQYF
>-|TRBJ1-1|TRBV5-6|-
TGTGCCAGCAGCTCCCCTACAGGGTACTTGGAAGCTTTCTTT
CASSSPTGYLEAFF
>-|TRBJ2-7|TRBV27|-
TGTGCCAGCAGTTCTACAGGTCACAACTACGAGCAGTACTTC
CASSSTGHNYEQYF
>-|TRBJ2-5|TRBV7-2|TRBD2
TGTGCCAGCAGCTTTCAAGCGGGAGAAGAGACCCAGTACTTC
CASSFQAGEETQYF
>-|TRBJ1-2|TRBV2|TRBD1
TGTGCCAGCAGTGAAGGCCAGGGGGGCGGCTATGGCTACACCTTC
CASSEGQGGGYGYTF
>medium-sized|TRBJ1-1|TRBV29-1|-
TGCAGCGTTCAGGGTCAAAGGGCTGAAGCTTTCTTT
CSVQGQRAEAFF